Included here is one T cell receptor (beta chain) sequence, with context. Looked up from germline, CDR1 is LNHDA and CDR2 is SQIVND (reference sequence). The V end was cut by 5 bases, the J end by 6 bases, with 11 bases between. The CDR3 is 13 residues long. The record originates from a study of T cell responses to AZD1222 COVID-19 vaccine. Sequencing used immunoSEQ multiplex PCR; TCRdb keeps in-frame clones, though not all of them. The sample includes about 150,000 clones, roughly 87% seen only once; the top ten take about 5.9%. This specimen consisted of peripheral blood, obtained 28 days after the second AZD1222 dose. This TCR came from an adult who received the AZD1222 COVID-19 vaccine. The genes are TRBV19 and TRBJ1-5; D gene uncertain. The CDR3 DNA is TGTGCCAGTAGTGGCCAGGTACGTCAGCCCCAGCATTTT. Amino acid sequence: CASSGQVRQPQHF.